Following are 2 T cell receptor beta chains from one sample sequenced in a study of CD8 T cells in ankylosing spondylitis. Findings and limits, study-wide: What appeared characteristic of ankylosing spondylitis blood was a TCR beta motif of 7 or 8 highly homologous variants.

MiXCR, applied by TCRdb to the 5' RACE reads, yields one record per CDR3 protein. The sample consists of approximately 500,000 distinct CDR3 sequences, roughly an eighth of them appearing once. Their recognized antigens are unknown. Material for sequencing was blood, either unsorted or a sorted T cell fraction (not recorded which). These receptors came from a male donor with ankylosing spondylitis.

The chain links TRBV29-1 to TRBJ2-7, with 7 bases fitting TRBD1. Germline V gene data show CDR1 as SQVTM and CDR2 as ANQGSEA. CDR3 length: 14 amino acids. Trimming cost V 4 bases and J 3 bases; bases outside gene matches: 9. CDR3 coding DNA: TGCAGCGTTGCCATCGGGGCAGGGGGCTACGAGCAGTACGTC. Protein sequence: CSVAIGAGGYEQYV.

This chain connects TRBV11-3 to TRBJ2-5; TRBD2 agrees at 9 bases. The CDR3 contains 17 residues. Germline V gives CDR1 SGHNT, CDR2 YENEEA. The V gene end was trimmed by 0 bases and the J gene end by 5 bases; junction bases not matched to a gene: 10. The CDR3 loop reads CASSLDHLTSGEETQYF. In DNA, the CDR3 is TGTGCCAGCAGCTTAGATCATTTGACTAGCGGCGAGGAGACCCAGTACTTC.